Sequencing of this T cell receptor beta chain was carried out in a study of Ad26.COV2.S vaccination and SARS-CoV-2 variants (dated by TCRdb to about 2021). A note on the overall study: Donors in the vaccine arm were drawn from COV1001, a multicentre, randomized, double-blind, placebo-controlled phase I-IIa trial testing Ad26.COV2.S in healthy adults. Throughout the experiments and outcome assessment, investigators stayed blinded to trial group allocation. Trial participants were randomized into five groups of five: low-dose or high-dose Ad26.COV2.S given once or twice, or placebo on both occasions. Sequencing of the TCRbeta repertoire served to evaluate the specificity and breadth of SARS-CoV-2-reactive T cell receptors following Ad26.COV2.S vaccination. Ad26.COV2.S was administered intramuscularly at 5 x 10^10 or 1 x 10^11 viral particles, either as a single shot or as two shots given 56 days apart. The TCR-sequenced set comprised around 30 samples: some 20 Ad26.COV2.S vaccine recipients, 5 placebo recipients and 8 SARS-CoV-2 convalescent individuals.

Beyond this particular receptor, the publication reports: After vaccination, substantial breadth of spike-specific CD8+ and CD4+ T cell responses was reported. Comparing responses between vaccine doses or regimens was not something the study was powered to do. According to the authors, total T cell responses may have been underestimated by the TCR breadth and depth analyses. Non-spike TCR breadth was comparable between vaccine and placebo recipients, consistent with the vaccine containing only spike. Ad26.COV2.S recipients had higher spike-specific TCR breadth than placebo recipients (P = 0.0014).

The immunoSEQ Assay was used to sequence TCRbeta CDR3 regions. After extraction, genomic DNA underwent amplification by bias-controlled multiplex PCR, followed by high-throughput sequencing. Turning to the authors' computational methods: Collapsing and filtering of sequences were performed to quantify the absolute abundance of each unique TCRbeta CDR3 region. T cell fraction was estimated by normalizing TCRbeta template counts to usable DNA, which was measured by amplifying reference genes present in all nucleated cells. Repertoire TCRs were annotated as SARS-CoV-2-specific when V gene, CDR3 amino acid sequence and J gene were exactly matched to a known reactive TCR set. The reference SARS-CoV-2 TCR set was derived from MIRA and filtered for enrichment in COVID-19-positive ImmuneCODE repertoires, a step that removed public or cross-reactive TCRs. Using the MIRA antigens, annotated TCRs were further analysed by specific ORF or by position within an ORF. Breadth was defined as the number of annotated unique rearrangements divided by the total number of unique productive rearrangements, and depth was defined as the summed frequency of the annotated unique rearrangements. Two-sided Wilcoxon rank-sum tests were used to compare TCR breadth between groups. TCRdb retrieved this table from immuneACCESS and kept in-frame rearrangements only. Not all clones are present; in checked studies, unresolved V genes account for under half, and no reason is known for the remainder. From that table come the V and J calls and clone size; the DNA was used to work out D and trimming. This sample gives some 500,000 clones in total; about 88% of them show up just once. Clones ranked in the top ten supply roughly 2.5% of the sample.

The treatment or condition tag for this specimen amounts to: 19 received Ad26.COV2.S at low or high dose, single or two shots; about five received placebo; per-sample allocation not given. Repertoires of vaccine and placebo recipients were sequenced from samples collected on day 63 after the first injection. Cohort 1b enrolled about two dozen adults aged 18-55 years at a single site in Boston, USA, between 29 July and 7 August 2020. As a vaccine, Ad26.COV2.S was a replication-incompetent adenovirus type 26 vector that expressed a prefusion-stabilized SARS-CoV-2 spike protein derived from the original Wuhan strain. As regards this clone: No cognate antigen has been identified for it. Base quality data are lacking; no much larger clone is found one base away. At the DNA level, this CDR3 is encoded by other sequences in the same sample as well.

V is cut by 0 bases and J by 5 bases, and the space between the germline ends is 6 bases. The CDR3, from cysteine to phenylalanine, totals 13 residues. Only the CDR3 portion is preserved as DNA: 39 bases, with reading frame beginning at the first base. The germline V gene specifies SGHRS as CDR1 and YFSETQ as CDR2. The receptor was derived from a person aged 18-60 years who received the Ad26.COV2.S COVID-19 vaccine or a placebo. In this chain, TRBV5-1 is recombined with TRBJ1-5, with no D gene named confidently. The sample in question was peripheral blood, obtained in a trial of Ad26.COV2.S vaccine versus placebo. The nucleotides are TGCGCCAGCAGCTTGGAAGGTCATCAGCCCCAGCATTTT. This codes for CASSLEGHQPQHF.